What follows are 28 T cell receptor beta chains derived from one specimen sequenced in a study of CD8 T cells in ankylosing spondylitis. Findings and limits, study-wide: What seemed typical of ankylosing spondylitis blood was a TCR beta motif built from eight highly homologous variants.

No antigen has been assigned to these receptors. Each CDR3 protein is one row after TCRdb ran MiXCR on the 5' RACE reads. Of fewer than 750,000 distinct CDR3 sequences detected, roughly 19% appear once; the ten largest clones hold over 15%. The material sequenced was blood, either unsorted or a sorted T cell fraction (not recorded which). Source of these receptors: a male donor with ankylosing spondylitis.

This clonotype has only a few counts. The chain joins TRBV20-1 to TRBJ2-2, with TRBD2 identical over 10 bases. CDR1 is DFQATT and CDR2 is SNEGSKA in the germline V gene (reference sequence). The CDR3 has 16 amino acids. J lost 1 base, V lost 5 bases, and 7 bases had no gene match. CDR3 nucleotide sequence: TGCAGTGCTGGCCTCACTAGCGGGAAGAACACCGGGGAGCTGTTTTTT. Protein: CSAGLTSGKNTGELFF.

This clonotype was observed a single time. The chain couples TRBV7-8 to TRBJ2-5; possibly TRBD1 for D (5 bases). Trimming removed 4 bases from V and 0 bases from J, with 15 bases in between. This CDR3 is built from 16 residues. The germline V gene encodes CDR1 SGHVS and CDR2 FQNEAQ. The CDR3 nucleotides are TGTGCCAGCAGCTCTCAACTGACAGAGTACCAAGAGACCCAGTACTTC. It encodes CASSSQLTEYQETQYF.

The table lists this clonotype with a few counts. V and J are TRBV12-3 or TRBV12-4 and TRBJ1-4, with TRBD1 matching over 7 bases. This CDR3 is 15 amino acids long. V shed 6 bases, J shed 4 bases, and the junction held 8 bases outside the gene matches. The chain's CDR3 is CASRSGQTYNEKLFF. CDR3 nucleotide sequence: TGTGCCAGCAGGTCGGGACAGACTTATAATGAAAAACTGTTTTTT.

V usage is TRBV28 and J usage is TRBJ2-2, with 10 bases lining up with TRBD1. This CDR3 contains 15 residues. V lost 3 bases, J lost 3 bases, and 1 base stayed unmatched. Germline CDR1 and CDR2: MDHEN and SYDVKM. The CDR3 DNA follows: TGTGCCAGCAGTTTCGGGACAGGGGACACCGGGGAGCTGTTTTTT. It codes for CASSFGTGDTGELFF.

This clonotype was seen a few times. The CDR3 nucleotides read TGTGCCAGCAGCGGGGACAGGGTCTCAGATACGCAGTATTTT. This codes for CASSGDRVSDTQYF. The rearrangement links TRBV6-1 to TRBJ2-3, with 9 positions matching TRBD1. This CDR3 comprises 14 residues. V gave up 6 bases and J gave up 4 bases; unmatched junction bases: 5. In germline, CDR1 is MNHNS, CDR2 SASEGT.

The rearrangement joins TRBV28 to TRBJ2-6, with no clear D. Germline values: CDR1 MDHEN, CDR2 SYDVKM. V lost 8 bases, J lost 0 bases, and 11 bases lay in between. This CDR3 has 15 residues. The chain's CDR3 is CASQAMSSGANVLTF. In DNA form, the CDR3 reads TGTGCCAGCCAGGCAATGAGCTCTGGGGCCAACGTCCTGACTTTC.

The chain recombines TRBV5-1 with TRBJ2-3; D perhaps matches TRBD2 (7 bases). The germline V and J ends were trimmed by 3 bases and 0 bases, with 17 bases remaining between them. This CDR3 region has 17 residues. Germline lookup yields CDR1 SGHRS and CDR2 YFSETQ. CDR3 coding DNA: TGCGCCAGCAGCTCCCCGGGGGGCATTATGAGCACAGATACGCAGTATTTT. Amino acid sequence: CASSSPGGIMSTDTQYF. The whole variable domain, filled in from reference TRBV5-1 and TRBJ2-3, reads KAGVTQTPRYLIKTRGQQVTLSCSPISGHRSVSWYQQTPGQGLQFLFEYFSETQRNKGNFPGRFSGRQFSNSRSEMNVSTLELGDSALYLCASSSPGGIMSTDTQYFGPGTRLTVL.

This clonotype was observed a few times. The chain uses TRBV25-1 and TRBJ2-1, with 9 nucleotides matching TRBD1. The V segment lost 2 bases and the J segment 8 bases; nucleotides outside the gene matches: 7. The CDR3 loop spans 15 amino acids. CDR1 is MGHDK, CDR2 SYGVNS, per germline. The CDR3 DNA sequence: TGTGCCAGCAGTGAAGAGGGACAGGGAGGGGATGAGCAGTTCTTC. It encodes CASSEEGQGGDEQFF.

A single count supports this clonotype. The chain carries TRBV5-6 and TRBJ2-7; tentative D call: TRBD1 (5 bases). V shed 1 base and J shed 3 bases, with 8 bases lying between them. In germline, CDR1 is SGHDT, CDR2 YYEEEE. The CDR3 runs 13 residues. The CDR3 loop reads CASSLPGHYEQYF. The CDR3 DNA follows: TGTGCCAGCAGCTTGCCAGGACACTACGAGCAGTACTTC.

The chain combines TRBV7-2 with TRBJ2-7; TRBD1 matches at 7 bases. The CDR3 sequence is 15 residues long. CDR1 is SGHTA and CDR2 is FQGNSA in the germline V gene. Trimming removed 6 bases from V and 1 base from J; junction bases left unmatched: 9. The CDR3 is CASSARGQQSYEQYF. The CDR3 DNA reads as TGTGCCAGCAGTGCACGGGGACAGCAGTCCTACGAGCAGTACTTC. Using reference TRBV7-2 and TRBJ2-7 for the parts outside the CDR3, the full variable domain is GAGVSQSPSNKVTEKGKDVELRCDPISGHTALYWYRQSLGQGLEFLIYFQGNSAPDKSGLPSDRFSAERTGGSVSTLTIQRTQQEDSAVYLCASSARGQQSYEQYFGPGTRLTVT.

This clonotype was picked up a small number of times. The V gene is TRBV20-1, the J gene TRBJ1-6, with unresolved D. Germline V gene data show CDR1 as DFQATT and CDR2 as SNEGSKA (reference sequence). Between the trimmed V and J ends, which lost 2 bases and 5 bases, there was a span of 16 bases. This CDR3 contains 16 residues. CDR3 sequence reads: CSARPRGFVNNSPLHF. As DNA, the CDR3 is TGCAGTGCTAGACCGCGGGGATTTGTAAATAATTCACCCCTCCACTTT.

In its sample, this clonotype was seen many times. The chain is built from TRBV28 and TRBJ2-7; a possible D gene is TRBD1 (6 bases). The germline V gene has CDR1 MDHEN and CDR2 SYDVKM. The CDR3 runs 16 residues. Trimming removed 5 bases from V and 0 bases from J, with 17 bases in between. The CDR3 nucleotides are TGTGCCAGCAGTCTACCAATCAGGGGAGACTCCTACGAGCAGTACTTC. It is translated as CASSLPIRGDSYEQYF.

This clonotype was seen more than once but under ten times. CDR3 sequence (DNA): TGTGCCAGCAGTTTAGGGGCCTACAACACCGGGGAGCTGTTTTTT. This translates into CASSLGAYNTGELFF. This chain links TRBV12-3 or TRBV12-4 with TRBJ2-2, with D uncertain. Trimming shortened V by 1 base and J by 2 bases, and 8 bases separated the two germline ends. The CDR3 has 15 amino acids.

In its sample, this clonotype was seen a few times. The chain uses TRBV5-6 and TRBJ2-5, with D tentatively TRBD2 (6 bases). This CDR3 has 14 amino acids. Germline V CDR1 and CDR2: SGHDT, YYEEEE. Deletions cut 3 bases from V and 0 bases from J, with 9 bases between. The CDR3 DNA is TGTGCCAGCAGCTGGGCGGGGTACCAAGAGACCCAGTACTTC. It translates to CASSWAGYQETQYF.

Only a few counts were recorded for this clonotype. This chain joins TRBV19 and TRBJ2-1; no firm D call. This CDR3 comprises 14 residues. The V gene's germline CDR1 is LNHDA and CDR2 SQIVND (reference sequence). The CDR3 DNA reads as TGTGCAAGTGGCTCGGCTGACCCCCACAATGAGCAGTTCTTC. Its protein product is CASGSADPHNEQFF.

V is TRBV3-1 and J is TRBJ2-7, with a possible D match to TRBD1 (5 bases). The CDR3 length is 11 residues. Per germline, CDR1 LGHDT and CDR2 YNNKEL (reference sequence). Trimming pared 3 bases from V and 7 bases from J, leaving 7 bases between. The DNA of the CDR3 is TGTGCCAGCAGCCAGAACAGGGAGCAGTACTTC. Translated: CASSQNREQYF.

This clonotype was detected a few times. The V and J genes are TRBV4-3 and TRBJ2-2; the match to TRBD2 covers 7 bases. CDR3 size: 16 residues. J lost 1 base, V lost 4 bases, and 6 bases had no gene match. In germline, CDR1 is LGHNA, CDR2 YSLEER. DNA of the CDR3: TGCGCCAGCAGCCGGGGGACTACCGTGAACACCGGGGAGCTGTTTTTT. It specifies CASSRGTTVNTGELFF.

The J gene is TRBJ2-5, the V gene TRBV20-1; 13 bases match TRBD2. CDR1 is DFQATT, CDR2 SNEGSKA, per germline (reference sequence). CDR3 length: 16 residues. V trimming: 6 bases; J trimming: 2 bases; junction bases outside the gene matches: 9. CDR3 in amino acids: CSAFTGLAGRQETQYF. CDR3 nucleotides: TGCAGTGCCTTTACGGGACTAGCGGGGAGACAAGAGACCCAGTACTTC.

The rearrangement links TRBV4-1 to TRBJ2-7, with 9 bases fitting TRBD1. In germline, CDR1 is MGHRA, CDR2 YSYEKL. The CDR3 consists of 17 residues. With V trimmed by 1 base and J by 1 base, 8 bases remained unmatched. DNA of the CDR3: TGCGCCAGCAGCCAAGGGCCCGACAGGGGGTGGTCCTACGAGCAGTACTTC. Its translation is CASSQGPDRGWSYEQYF.

The rearrangement joins TRBV29-1 to TRBJ1-3, with D tentatively TRBD1 (6 bases). CDR3 length equals 16 residues. Deletions cut 4 bases from V and 0 bases from J, with 16 bases between. Looked up from germline, CDR1 is SQVTM and CDR2 is ANQGSEA. CDR3 sequence (DNA): TGCAGCGTTGTATCTTTACAGGGCAGCTCTGGAAACACCATATATTTT. This translates into CSVVSLQGSSGNTIYF.

J is TRBJ1-2 and V is TRBV30; tentative D call: TRBD1 (6 bases). Germline lookup yields CDR1 GTSNPN and CDR2 SVGIG (reference sequence). CDR3 length: 13 residues. Trimming took 2 bases from V and 8 from J, leaving 15 bases between them. The chain's CDR3 is CAWSPPRGRGYTF. CDR3 DNA sequence: TGTGCCTGGAGTCCACCCCGGGGGCGCGGCTACACCTTC.

The chain couples TRBV4-1 to TRBJ1-5; 7 bases are shared with TRBD1. Germline assignment: CDR1 MGHRA and CDR2 YSYEKL. This CDR3 is 15 amino acids long. Germline trimming cut 0 bases from V and 6 bases from J; bases unmatched to any gene: 5. The CDR3, as DNA: TGCGCCAGCAGCCAAGAACGGGAGGGGGCTCAGCCCCAGCATTTT. The encoded protein is CASSQEREGAQPQHF.

In its sample, this clonotype was seen a few times. This chain links TRBV11-2 with TRBJ2-7, with D possibly being TRBD1 or TRBD2 (5 bases each). Per germline, CDR1 SGHAT and CDR2 FQNNGV. Trimming stripped 7 bases from V and 4 bases from J, with 14 bases between. This CDR3 has 13 residues. The CDR3 DNA reads as TGTGCCAGCACCCCAGGTGGGGGTTACGAGCAGTACTTC. Translating it yields CASTPGGGYEQYF. The whole variable domain, filled in from reference TRBV11-2 and TRBJ2-7, reads EAGVAQSPRYKIIEKRQSVAFWCNPISGHATLYWYQQILGQGPKLLIQFQNNGVVDDSQLPKDRFSAERLKGVDSTLKIQPAKLEDSAVYLCASTPGGGYEQYFGPGTRLTVT.

This chain links TRBV6-2 or TRBV6-3 with TRBJ2-2; perhaps TRBD2 as D (5 bases). The CDR3 length is 13 residues. Germline V gene sequence: CDR1 MNHEY, CDR2 SVGEGT. V dropped 8 bases and J dropped 6 bases, with 13 bases sitting between them. The CDR3 DNA sequence: TGTGCCAGCGGAGGAGTGGGAGCCGGGGAGCTGTTTTTT. This codes for CASGGVGAGELFF.

This clonotype was observed a handful of times. This chain connects TRBV27 to TRBJ1-2; tentative D call: TRBD1 (6 bases). The ends were cut back, 4 bases at V and 4 bases at J, with 10 bases in the middle. Germline V gene sequence: CDR1 MNHEY, CDR2 SMNVEV (reference sequence). The CDR3 runs 13 residues. The CDR3 DNA follows: TGTGCCAGCAGTTGGACAGCCAGCTATGGCTACACCTTC. Its translation is CASSWTASYGYTF.

This clonotype was seen at least ten times. The J gene is TRBJ2-3, the V gene TRBV29-1; 12 nucleotides align to TRBD1. Germline CDR1 SQVTM, CDR2 ANQGSEA. The CDR3 covers 15 residues. Germline trimming cut 3 bases from V and 6 bases from J; bases unmatched to any gene: 7. CDR3 DNA: TGCAGCGTTGAGGGGGGACAGGGGGCGAGGGATACGCAGTATTTT. It yields the protein CSVEGGQGARDTQYF.

CDR3 sequence: CAISPTVTDTQYF. The CDR3 nucleotides read TGTGCCATCAGTCCGACAGTCACAGATACGCAGTATTTT. The rearrangement uses TRBV10-3 and TRBJ2-3, with D perhaps matching TRBD1 (5 bases). Looked up from germline, CDR1 is ENHRY and CDR2 is SYGVKD. Trimming removed 5 bases from V and 2 bases from J, with 8 bases in between. This CDR3 comprises 13 residues.

This clonotype was picked up a small number of times. The genes are TRBV9 and TRBJ2-7; 9 bases line up with TRBD2. The CDR3 consists of 16 residues. With V trimmed by 0 bases and J by 3 bases, 7 bases remained unmatched. Germline V CDR1 and CDR2: SGDLS, YYNGEE. The CDR3 DNA follows: TGTGCCAGCAGCGTAGGGGCTAGCGGGGAGGTCTACGAGCAGTACTTC. Protein sequence: CASSVGASGEVYEQYF. The entire variable domain, with the rest obtained from reference TRBV9 and TRBJ2-7, is as follows: DSGVTQTPKHLITATGQRVTLRCSPRSGDLSVYWYQQSLDQGLQFLIQYYNGEERAKGNILERFSAQQFPDLHSELNLSSLELGDSALYFCASSVGASGEVYEQYFGPGTRLTVT.